This T cell receptor (beta chain) was sequenced for a study of molecular identifiers for immune sequencing clone quantification. In the study overall: The replicate experiment used RNA from roughly 21,000 or 96,000 naive CD8 cells. This RNA was split into five aliquots, and four of them were sequenced. Study-level findings and limits: With a barcode shared among identical TCR molecules, highly expanded clone sizes could be underestimated.

This clonotype was counted a few times. Its antigen is still unknown. TCRdb itself ran the PCR reads through MiXCR, one entry per CDR3 protein. The sample gives about 640,000 distinct CDR3 sequences, 15% to 20% of which show up once; roughly 0.83% is in the top ten. CDR1 LNHDA and CDR2 SQIVND come from the germline V gene (reference sequence). The CDR3 loop spans 14 amino acids. V lost 5 bases and J lost 3, with 14 bases in between. Sample: naive CD8+ T cells from blood, with Jurkat cell RNA spiked in. Subset denoted: FACS-sorted CD8+CD4-CCR7+CD45RA+ naive T cells. This sequence was found in a human donor in good health. Some libraries in this study had Jurkat cell RNA spiked in. The J gene is TRBJ2-7, the V gene TRBV19; D remains ambiguous. The CDR3 DNA reads as TGTGCCAGTAGTCCGGGTATAGGGCACTACGAGCAGTACTTC. It yields the protein CASSPGIGHYEQYF.